The source of this T cell receptor (beta chain) is a study of identifying expanded T cells in peripheral blood (dated by TCRdb to the late 2010s). About the investigation overall: Technical replicates were generated by sequencing separate aliquots of the same genomic DNA pool, and four replicates were compared pairwise.

During the collection period, no immune events, such as infections, were documented for the healthy donors. Time-dependent variance in a beta-binomial model of T-cell clone differential abundance was calibrated using healthy-donor blood repertoires as a training cohort. The training cohort included around 10 healthy donors, of whom 3 were female and 7 were male. An age range of about 29 to 70 years, with an average of roughly 40 years, was recorded for the donors. Whole blood was collected from each healthy donor at three time points spaced about two weeks apart and obtained from a commercial supplier. For immunosequencing, genomic DNA was extracted from unsorted whole blood. Broader findings and caveats from the paper: Between technical replicates the binomial model flagged 0.9 to 1.5 differentially abundant clones, whereas over roughly two weeks the binomial model flagged about 16.4 and over roughly 4 weeks approximately 20. The beta-binomial model significantly reduced the number of clones called differentially abundant and the false-positive rate across all healthy-donor time intervals. The authors expected that over much longer intervals, such as months to years, biological variance in healthy repertoires might increase even further. For all healthy donors, the variance in clone template counts between approximately 2-week samples rose significantly as total template count increased.

TCRbeta CDR3 regions were profiled with the immunoSEQ Assay using bias-controlled multiplex PCR amplification of genomic DNA. The study's processing was this. The absolute abundance of each unique TCRbeta CDR3 region was quantified after sequences were collapsed and filtered. Differential abundance was tested with two models: a binomial (Fisher-equivalent) model and a beta-binomial model that adds time-dependent variance fitted from healthy donors. Clones with fewer than 5 combined templates were excluded, and clones with Benjamini-Hochberg FDR below 0.01 were called differentially abundant. Beta-binomial variance was modeled as a function of total template count across the two samples using the form v = (b*log(k)+a)^2. This immuneACCESS table, as held by TCRdb, lists in-frame sequences with V and J called but not all clones. Of the missing ones, under half trace to an unresolved V gene in checked studies; the others have no known cause. V, J and clone size are those of that table, while D and trimming were read from the DNA. A total of about 50,000 clones appear in this sample, roughly four fifths of them only once. The ten top clones hold approximately 15% of the sample.

In regard to this clone: The antigen this receptor binds is unknown. No qualities accompany the bases; no much larger clone lies one base away.

Sequenced sample: blood. This receptor was identified in a person between 18 and 70 years old in good health.

The DNA is TGTGCCAGCAGCTCTCCAGGGGTACACAATGAGCAGTTCTTC. It specifies CASSSPGVHNEQFF. The chain is assembled from TRBV7-3 and TRBJ2-1; TRBD1 could be the D gene, as 6 bases match. Relative to germline, V is 4 bases shorter and J is 5 bases shorter, with 12 bases between their ends. From the cysteine up to the phenylalanine, the CDR3 has a length of 14 residues. Only the CDR3 part of the read is kept: 42 bases, read in frame from the first base. CDR1 and CDR2 are drawn from the germline V gene: SGHTA, FQGTGA.